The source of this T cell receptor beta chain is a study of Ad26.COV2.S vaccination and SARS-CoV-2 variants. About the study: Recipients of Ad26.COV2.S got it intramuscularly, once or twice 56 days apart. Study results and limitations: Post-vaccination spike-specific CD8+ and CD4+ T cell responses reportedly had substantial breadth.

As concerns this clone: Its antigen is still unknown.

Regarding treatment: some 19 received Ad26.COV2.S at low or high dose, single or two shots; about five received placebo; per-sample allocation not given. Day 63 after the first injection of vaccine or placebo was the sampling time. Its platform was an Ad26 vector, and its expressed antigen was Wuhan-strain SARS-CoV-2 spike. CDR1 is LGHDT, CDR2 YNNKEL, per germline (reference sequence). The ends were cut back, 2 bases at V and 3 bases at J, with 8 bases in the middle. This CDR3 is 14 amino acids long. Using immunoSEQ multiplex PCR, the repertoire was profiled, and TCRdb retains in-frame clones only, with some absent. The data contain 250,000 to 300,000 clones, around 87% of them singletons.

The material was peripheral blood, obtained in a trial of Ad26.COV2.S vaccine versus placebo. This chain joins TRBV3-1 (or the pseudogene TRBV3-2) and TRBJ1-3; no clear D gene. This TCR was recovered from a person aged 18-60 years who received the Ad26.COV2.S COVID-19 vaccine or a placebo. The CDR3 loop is CASSQNYGGNTIYF. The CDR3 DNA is TGTGCCAGCAGCCAAAACTACGGTGGAAACACCATATATTTT.